The 29 T cell receptor beta chains in this list originate from one sample, sequenced in a study of neoadjuvant nivolumab and ipilimumab in lung cancer. Sequenced by immunoSEQ multiplex PCR; TCRdb stores in-frame clones only, minus some. In the table there are 4,500 to 5,500 clones, about 80% of which are singletons. This material consisted of normal lung tissue adjacent to the tumor, taken after neoadjuvant nivolumab, alone or with ipilimumab, at or shortly before surgery. The receptor source for this set is an adult with non-small cell lung cancer. Some clones in this sample may be carry-over from other donors' samples.

In this sample, this clone turned up a few times. The same CDR3 arises from other DNA sequences in this sample as well. This chain uses TRBV19 with TRBJ1-1, with TRBD1 matching 9 bases. J gave up 4 bases and V 5 bases, and 5 bases lay outside the gene matches. Germline V gene sequence: CDR1 LNHDA, CDR2 SQIVND (reference sequence). This CDR3 region has 14 residues. The CDR3 here is CASSPGQGSTEAFF. Here the CDR3 DNA reads TGTGCCAGTAGTCCTGGACAGGGGAGCACTGAAGCTTTCTTT.

This clone was seen only a few times. The genes are TRBV7-6 and TRBJ2-2, with D uncertain. CDR1 and CDR2 from the germline V gene are SGHVS and FNYEAQ. The germline V and J ends were trimmed by 4 bases and 3 bases, with 9 bases remaining between them. The CDR3 extends over 14 amino acids. As DNA, the CDR3 is TGTGCCAGCAGCTCTCTCGCCGACACCGGGGAGCTGTTTTTT. Translated: CASSSLADTGELFF. Combining the CDR3 with reference TRBV7-6 and TRBJ2-2 gives the whole variable domain GAGVSQSPRYKVTKRGQDVALRCDPISGHVSLYWYRQALGQGPEFLTYFNYEAQQDKSGLPNDRFSAERPEGSISTLTIQRTEQRDSAMYRCASSSLADTGELFFGEGSRLTVL.

The chain joins TRBV19 to TRBJ2-1, with 7 bases fitting TRBD1. Germline loops: CDR1 LNHDA, CDR2 SQIVND (reference sequence). The CDR3 has 14 residues. V lost 5 bases and J lost 6; bases outside the gene matches: 7. The CDR3 DNA reads as TGTGCCAGTAGTCCTCAGACAGGGAGCAATGAGCAGTTCTTC. Translated, it gives CASSPQTGSNEQFF.

J is TRBJ2-6 and V is TRBV29-1; TRBD2 matches at 7 bases. Germline V CDR1 and CDR2: SQVTM, ANQGSEA. The CDR3 has 14 amino acids. V gave up 7 bases and J gave up 1 base; unmatched junction bases: 4. CDR3 coding DNA: TGCAGCGCTCTACTAGCGTCTGGGGCCAACGTCCTGACTTTC. Protein sequence: CSALLASGANVLTF.

This clone was recorded only once. The V gene is TRBV5-1, the J gene TRBJ1-1; perhaps TRBD1 as D (6 bases). The CDR3 runs to 13 residues. The germline V gene encodes CDR1 SGHRS and CDR2 YFSETQ. V was shortened by 4 bases and J by 5 bases, with 12 bases between the two germline ends. Written as DNA, the CDR3 is TGCGCCAGCAGCGGGGGCTCAGGAACTGAAGCTTTCTTT. Its protein is CASSGGSGTEAFF.

The genes are TRBV2 and TRBJ1-2; TRBD1 matches at 7 bases. This CDR3 comprises 15 residues. Germline V gene lookup returns CDR1 SNHLY and CDR2 FYNNEI. Trimming cost V 1 base and J 5 bases; bases outside gene matches: 7. The CDR3 bases are TGTGCCAGCAGTGAAGGCGGGACAGCCTTATATGGCTACACCTTC. It specifies CASSEGGTALYGYTF.

The chain recombines TRBV27 with TRBJ1-6; tentative D call: TRBD1 (6 bases). In germline, CDR1 is MNHEY, CDR2 SMNVEV (reference sequence). The ends were cut back, 6 bases at V and 8 bases at J, with 11 bases in the middle. The CDR3 has 13 residues. The CDR3, as DNA: TGTGCCAGCAGCCACAGGGAGTATTCACCCCTCCACTTT. Translating it yields CASSHREYSPLHF.

The chain employs TRBV10-3 and TRBJ1-5; no clear D gene. Germline CDR1 and CDR2: ENHRY and SYGVKD. The CDR3 has 16 residues. V was pared by 2 bases and J by 2 bases, with 13 bases between. CDR3 sequence: CAISEGPGIGNQPQHF. CDR3 DNA sequence: TGTGCCATCAGTGAGGGTCCGGGTATAGGCAATCAGCCCCAGCATTTT.

This chain joins TRBV5-8 and TRBJ1-3; D uncertain. This CDR3 region has 12 residues. In germline, CDR1 is SGHTS, CDR2 YDEGEE. V was pared by 0 bases and J by 7 bases, with 5 bases between. Here the CDR3 DNA reads TGTGCCAGCAGCTTGGTCTGGAACACCATATATTTT. Translating it yields CASSLVWNTIYF.

This rearrangement joins TRBV14 to TRBJ2-7; 8 positions agree with TRBD1. V trimming: 1 base; J trimming: 6 bases; junction bases outside the gene matches: 2. This CDR3 has 13 residues. Germline loops: CDR1 SGHDN, CDR2 FVKESK. CDR3 sequence (DNA): TGTGCCAGCAGCCAAGGGACAGGGACCGAGCAGTACTTC. It translates to CASSQGTGTEQYF.

CDR3 sequence reads: CASSFPTSGTDTQYF. In DNA, the CDR3 is TGTGCCAGCAGCTTCCCGACTAGCGGGACAGATACGCAGTATTTT. The chain joins TRBV7-2 to TRBJ2-3; TRBD2 aligns across 10 bases. Trimming took 3 bases from V and 3 from J; bases not matched to a gene: 3. Germline V lookup: CDR1 SGHTA, CDR2 FQGNSA. The length of the CDR3 is 15 residues. The entire variable domain, with the rest obtained from reference TRBV7-2 and TRBJ2-3, is as follows: GAGVSQSPSNKVTEKGKDVELRCDPISGHTALYWYRQSLGQGLEFLIYFQGNSAPDKSGLPSDRFSAERTGGSVSTLTIQRTQQEDSAVYLCASSFPTSGTDTQYFGPGTRLTVL.

The rearrangement joins TRBV29-1 to TRBJ2-5; tentatively, D is TRBD1 (9 bases). The V end was cut by 7 bases, the J end by 4 bases, with 19 bases between. Germline loops: CDR1 SQVTM, CDR2 ANQGSEA. This CDR3 has 14 residues. The CDR3 sequence: CSARGGQGGETQYF. The CDR3 region has the DNA TGCAGCGCCCGGGGGGGACAGGGTGGAGAGACCCAGTACTTC.

The chain joins TRBV5-1 to TRBJ1-2; D gene unclear. Trimming left V 0 bases short and J 8 bases short, with 11 bases between. The germline V gene has CDR1 SGHRS and CDR2 YFSETQ. There are 13 residues in the CDR3. As DNA, the CDR3 is TGCGCCAGCAGCTTGGGGGGAGGAAAAGGCTACACCTTC. Its protein product is CASSLGGGKGYTF.

This sequence joins TRBV30 and TRBJ2-7; D gene unclear. The CDR3 spans 11 residues. Per germline, CDR1 GTSNPN and CDR2 SVGIG (reference sequence). V was shortened by 0 bases and J by 4 bases, with 4 bases between the two germline ends. For the CDR3, the DNA is TGTGCCTGGAGTGTTCTGTACGAGCAGTACTTC. It specifies CAWSVLYEQYF. Using reference TRBV30 and TRBJ2-7 for the parts outside the CDR3, the full variable domain is SQTIHQWPATLVQPVGSPLSLECTVEGTSNPNLYWYRQAAGRGLQLLFYSVGIGQISSEVPQNLSASRPQDRQFILSSKKLLLSDSGFYLCAWSVLYEQYFGPGTRLTVT.

The chain combines TRBV29-1 with TRBJ1-2; perhaps TRBD1 as D (6 bases). Trimming removed 8 bases at V and 7 bases at J, with 17 bases between. This CDR3 is 12 amino acids long. Germline assignment: CDR1 SQVTM and CDR2 ANQGSEA. The CDR3 DNA sequence: TGCAGCCCCCAAGAAGGGGGACGTGGCTACACCTTC. This gives the protein CSPQEGGRGYTF.

This sequence joins TRBV7-2 and TRBJ2-1; tentatively, D is TRBD1 (6 bases). Germline CDR1 reads SGHTA; CDR2 reads FQGNSA. The CDR3 length is 15 residues. Trimming removed 6 bases from V and 7 bases from J, with 19 bases in between. Here the CDR3 reads CASRRMAGDKNEQFF. CDR3 nucleotide sequence: TGTGCCAGCAGGCGTATGGCAGGGGATAAGAATGAGCAGTTCTTC.

This rearrangement joins TRBV7-6 to TRBJ2-7; 7 bases agree with TRBD1. The V gene end was trimmed by 1 base and the J gene end by 4 bases; junction bases not matched to a gene: 4. Germline V lookup: CDR1 SGHVS, CDR2 FNYEAQ. This CDR3 comprises 14 residues. The DNA for the CDR3 is TGTGCCAGCAGCTTAGAGACAGGGAGATACGAGCAGTACTTC. Translated: CASSLETGRYEQYF.

The chain carries TRBV7-9 and TRBJ2-2; TRBD2 matches 13 bases. Germline trimming cut 4 bases from V and 8 bases from J; bases unmatched to any gene: 4. The CDR3 is 15 amino acids. The germline V gene has CDR1 SEHNR and CDR2 FQNEAQ (reference sequence). The CDR3: CASSSGLAGVGELFF. CDR3 DNA: TGTGCCAGCAGCTCCGGACTAGCGGGAGTTGGGGAGCTGTTTTTT.

The J gene is TRBJ2-1, the V gene TRBV6-1; 11 bases map to TRBD2. The CDR3 length is 14 residues. Germline-derived CDR1 and CDR2 are MNHNS and SASEGT. The J segment lost 16 bases and the V segment lost 6 bases, leaving 14 bases of the junction unmatched. The chain's CDR3 is CASSNPGLAVPTFF. DNA of the CDR3: TGTGCCAGCAGCAATCCGGGACTAGCGGTCCCGACCTTCTTC.

This chain uses TRBV9 with TRBJ1-5; possible D gene TRBD1, 6 bases. V lost 0 bases to trimming and J lost 4 bases, with 11 bases between them. This CDR3 has 15 amino acids. In germline, CDR1 is SGDLS, CDR2 YYNGEE. Here the CDR3 reads CASSVGGAANQPQHF. In DNA, the CDR3 is TGTGCCAGCAGCGTAGGGGGGGCTGCAAATCAGCCCCAGCATTTT.

V and J are TRBV5-1 and TRBJ2-3; D uncertain. V was shortened by 4 bases and J by 0 bases, with 12 bases between the two germline ends. Germline CDR1 is SGHRS and CDR2 is YFSETQ. The CDR3 runs 15 residues. CDR3 region: CASSLRTDSTDTQYF. CDR3 DNA: TGCGCCAGCAGCCTTCGGACGGATAGCACAGATACGCAGTATTTT.

The genes are TRBV19 and TRBJ1-1; D might be TRBD1 (6 bases). There are 14 residues in the CDR3. Trimming left V 7 bases short and J 8 bases short, with 20 bases between. Germline CDR1 reads LNHDA; CDR2 reads SQIVND (reference sequence). Here the CDR3 DNA reads TGTGCCAGTACCTTGGGGAACAGGGACCGGGAAGCTTTCTTT. Protein product: CASTLGNRDREAFF. The variable domain in full, with the rest retrieved from reference TRBV19 and TRBJ1-1, is DGGITQSPKYLFRKEGQNVTLSCEQNLNHDAMYWYRQDPGQGLRLIYYSQIVNDFQKGDIAEGYSVSREKKESFPLTVTSAQKNPTAFYLCASTLGNRDREAFFGQGTRLTVV.

The chain carries TRBV4-1 and TRBJ2-5; D gene ambiguous. The CDR3 is made up of 13 amino acids. V was clipped by 2 bases and J by 5 bases, with 9 bases between them. The germline V gene has CDR1 MGHRA and CDR2 YSYEKL. As DNA, the CDR3 is TGCGCCAGCAGCCAACTACCACAGGAGACCCAGTACTTC. This codes for CASSQLPQETQYF.

The chain couples TRBV5-8 to TRBJ2-6, with a weak D call TRBD1 (5 bases). CDR1 is SGHTS and CDR2 is YDEGEE in the germline V gene. The CDR3 is 20 residues long. The germline V and J ends were trimmed by 7 bases and 0 bases, with 26 bases remaining between them. The CDR3 sequence is CASALQGSLHQSSGANVLTF. CDR3 DNA: TGTGCCAGCGCCTTGCAGGGCAGCCTCCACCAGAGCTCTGGGGCCAACGTCCTGACTTTC. Full variable domain (rest looked up from reference TRBV5-8 and TRBJ2-6): EAGVTQSPTHLIKTRGQQATLRCSPISGHTSVYWYQQALGLGLQFLLWYDEGEERNRGNFPPRFSGRQFPNYSSELNVNALELEDSALYLCASALQGSLHQSSGANVLTFGAGSRLTVL.

This chain uses TRBV9 with TRBJ2-1, with 7 nucleotides matching TRBD2. The CDR3 contains 17 residues. V shed 0 bases, J shed 2 bases, and the junction held 8 bases outside the gene matches. Germline V gene data show CDR1 as SGDLS and CDR2 as YYNGEE. In nucleotides, the CDR3 is TGTGCCAGCAGCGTAGTCGGGCGCGGGAGTCCCTACAATGAGCAGTTCTTC. Translated: CASSVVGRGSPYNEQFF.

Concerning this clone: The sample carries other DNA sequences with the same CDR3. The J gene is TRBJ2-5, the V gene TRBV18, with 7 bases fitting TRBD1. V shed 3 bases, J shed 4 bases, and the junction held 5 bases outside the gene matches. The CDR3 totals 14 residues. Germline CDR1 reads KGHSH; CDR2 reads LQKENI. CDR3 sequence (DNA): TGTGCCAGCTCACCGAAAGGGGGCGGAGAGACCCAGTACTTC. It specifies CASSPKGGGETQYF.

This rearrangement joins TRBV7-2 to TRBJ1-5; maybe TRBD1 (5 bases). V shed 5 bases and J shed 2 bases, with 10 bases lying between them. Germline V gene lookup returns CDR1 SGHTA and CDR2 FQGNSA. The CDR3 is 14 residues long. CDR3 sequence (DNA): TGTGCCAGCAGCCCCTCGGGGGGCAATCAGCCCCAGCATTTT. Its translation: CASSPSGGNQPQHF.

The gene calls are TRBV5-1 and TRBJ2-3; perhaps TRBD2 as D (5 bases). CDR1 and CDR2 from the germline V gene are SGHRS and YFSETQ. Trimming stripped 0 bases from V and 2 bases from J, with 10 bases between. CDR3 length: 15 amino acids. The CDR3 here is CASSLASGFTDTQYF. CDR3 coding DNA: TGCGCCAGCAGCTTGGCCTCGGGGTTCACAGATACGCAGTATTTT.

The chain is built from TRBV7-8 and TRBJ2-7; 8 bases fit TRBD1. V dropped 5 bases and J dropped 0; count of bases not matched to a gene: 18. CDR1 is SGHVS, CDR2 FQNEAQ, per germline. This CDR3 spans 19 amino acids. The CDR3 loop is CASSNVVRNPGQVSYEQYF. CDR3 bases: TGTGCCAGCAGCAACGTAGTTCGGAACCCGGGACAGGTCTCCTACGAGCAGTACTTC.